A single sample is the source of the 5 T cell receptor beta chains below, sequenced in a study of CD8+CD57+ T cells in acquired aplastic anemia. Genomic DNA acted as the template from which TCR beta VDJ combination and CDR3 sequence profiling were carried out. TCRdb passed the reads through MiXCR, listing each CDR3 protein once. The sample lists roughly 500,000 distinct CDR3 sequences, around 30% occurring once. In patients chosen for sequencing, flow cytometry had shown CD8+CD57+ cell expansion. The material sequenced was sorted CD4+, CD8+, or CD8+CD57+ T cells (not recorded which) from PBMCs. These receptors originate from a human donor with aplastic anemia.

This clonotype was counted at least ten times. The genes are TRBV15 and TRBJ2-4; TRBD2 agrees at 7 bases. The length of the CDR3 is 16 residues. Germline CDR1 and CDR2: LNHNV and YYDKDF (reference sequence). V lost 2 bases, J lost 0 bases, and 4 bases stayed unmatched. CDR3 region: CATSRRSGVAKNIQYF. The CDR3, as DNA: TGTGCCACCAGCAGAAGGAGCGGGGTAGCCAAAAACATTCAGTACTTC.

This clonotype was detected many times. The chain recombines TRBV5-1 with TRBJ2-7; D could derive from TRBD1 or TRBD2 (5 bases each). The V gene lost 7 bases and the J gene lost 0 bases, with 8 bases spanning the gap. The germline gives CDR1 SGHRS, CDR2 YFSETQ. The CDR3 has 12 amino acids. The CDR3, as DNA: TGCGCCAGCCGGGACGGCTCCTACGAGCAGTACTTC. Translating it yields CASRDGSYEQYF.

This clonotype came up a few times. The V and J genes are TRBV7-3 and TRBJ2-5; TRBD1 might be the D (5 bases). The CDR3 extends over 13 amino acids. Per the germline V gene, CDR1 is SGHTA and CDR2 is FQGTGA. Between the trimmed V and J ends, which lost 3 bases and 4 bases, there was a span of 9 bases. The CDR3 protein is CASSFGAGETQYF. CDR3 DNA sequence: TGTGCCAGCAGCTTTGGGGCAGGAGAGACCCAGTACTTC.

This clonotype was seen ten or more times. This chain uses TRBV10-3 with TRBJ2-7, with 9 positions matching TRBD1. The CDR3 has 16 amino acids. Germline V gene lookup returns CDR1 ENHRY and CDR2 SYGVKD. The V segment lost 6 bases and the J segment 0 bases; nucleotides outside the gene matches: 9. CDR3 nucleotides: TGTGCCATCAGGCCCGGGACAGGGTCGAGCTCCTACGAGCAGTACTTC. This gives the protein CAIRPGTGSSSYEQYF.

This clonotype was observed at least ten times. The chain recombines TRBV12-3 or TRBV12-4 with TRBJ1-2; D remains ambiguous. Trimming took off 6 bases at V and 2 bases at J, with 10 bases between the two ends. The CDR3 has 13 residues. In nucleotides, the CDR3 is TGTGCCAGCAGGACTGACGGAAACTATGGCTACACCTTC. It codes for CASRTDGNYGYTF.